Listed below are T cell receptor beta chains from one sample, sequenced in a study of blood T cell repertoires in COVID-19. This table comes from immunoSEQ multiplex PCR, and its TCRdb copy is limited to in-frame clones, with some not included. Of fewer than 100,000 clones detected, around nine tenths appear once; the ten largest clones hold about 0.83%. Source material: peripheral blood. The source of these receptors is a woman aged 80 or older with acute or convalescent COVID-19. Both conserved end residues are part of each CDR3. Each record gives: V gene, D gene, J gene, clone size, CDR3 protein, CDR3 DNA. A D gene is named only where the DNA matches it firmly. Clone size is given for some rows only: seen once, a few or many times, or a class if the clone is expanded.

TRBV28	-	TRBJ1-5	-	CASSLRGDRYRFSNQPQHF	TGTGCCAGCAGTTTACGGGGAGACAGGTACCGATTCAGCAATCAGCCCCAGCATTTT
TRBV6-1	TRBD1	TRBJ1-1	-	CASSEARDRERGTEAFF	TGTGCCAGCAGTGAAGCGAGGGACAGGGAAAGGGGCACTGAAGCTTTCTTT
TRBV2	TRBD1	TRBJ1-3	-	CASRSILTGDGSGNTIYF	TGTGCCAGCAGATCCATCTTAACAGGGGATGGGTCTGGAAACACCATATATTTT
TRBV7-6	-	TRBJ2-1	-	CASSWGGPKEQFF	TGTGCCAGCAGTTGGGGGGGGCCGAAGGAGCAGTTCTTC
TRBV6-5	TRBD1	TRBJ1-1	-	CASSWTGGLVEAFF	TGTGCCAGCAGTTGGACAGGGGGCCTCGTAGAAGCTTTCTTT
TRBV7-2	-	TRBJ2-7	-	CASSPGLGAYEQYF	TGTGCCAGCAGCCCCGGGCTAGGGGCCTACGAGCAGTACTTC
TRBV4-2	-	TRBJ2-1	-	CASSQDSPTYNEQFF	TGTGCCAGCAGCCAAGATTCCCCTACCTACAATGAGCAGTTCTTC
TRBV5-1	TRBD1	TRBJ1-1	-	CASRKGQGGTEAFF	TGCGCCAGCAGGAAGGGACAGGGAGGTACTGAAGCTTTCTTT
TRBV2	TRBD1	TRBJ1-2	-	CASSDEGTGADGYTF	TGTGCCAGCAGTGACGAAGGGACAGGAGCTGATGGCTACACCTTC
TRBV29-1	-	TRBJ1-2	-	CSVEVGGRSYGYTF	TGCAGCGTTGAAGTTGGTGGCAGGTCCTATGGCTACACCTTC
TRBV7-2	TRBD2	TRBJ2-1	-	CASSLAPGGSSNEQFF	TGTGCCAGCAGCTTAGCTCCGGGGGGGTCCTCCAATGAGCAGTTCTTC
TRBV18	-	TRBJ1-2	once	CASSLTGQSTSNYGYTF	TGTGCCAGCTCACTGACCGGACAGTCTACTTCTAACTATGGCTACACCTTC
TRBV3-1/TRBV3-2	TRBD1	TRBJ2-5	-	CASSHNRGATQETQYF	TGTGCCAGCAGCCATAACAGGGGTGCTACTCAAGAGACCCAGTACTTC
TRBV28	-	TRBJ2-3	-	CASSLEGRDTQYF	TGTGCCAGCAGTTTGGAGGGCAGGGATACGCAGTATTTT
TRBV29-1	-	TRBJ1-1	-	CSVGGVNTEAFF	TGCAGCGTCGGAGGGGTGAACACTGAAGCTTTCTTT
TRBV4-1	-	TRBJ1-2	once	CASSPRGSRDNYGYTF	TGCGCCAGCAGCCCTCGGGGAAGCCGAGATAACTATGGCTACACCTTC
TRBV27	TRBD1	TRBJ2-5	-	CASSLQGAQETQYF	TGTGCCAGCAGTTTACAGGGGGCTCAGGAGACCCAGTACTTC
TRBV7-8	TRBD1	TRBJ2-3	-	CASSQRQGAHTQYF	TGTGCCAGCAGCCAACGACAGGGGGCACATACGCAGTATTTT
TRBV4-1	TRBD2	TRBJ2-1	-	CASSLRTSGRSSSYNEQFF	TGCGCCAGCAGCCTTCGGACTAGCGGGAGGTCCAGCTCCTACAATGAGCAGTTCTTC
TRBV10-2	TRBD1	TRBJ1-1	-	CASSYGQGTTEAFF	TGCGCCAGCAGCTACGGACAGGGAACCACTGAAGCTTTCTTT
TRBV7-3	TRBD1	TRBJ2-7	-	CASSFGQGNEQYF	TGTGCCAGCAGCTTTGGACAGGGGAACGAGCAGTACTTC
TRBV12-3/TRBV12-4	-	TRBJ1-3	-	CASGGNSGNTIYF	TGTGCCAGCGGGGGGAATTCTGGAAACACCATATATTTT
TRBV12-3/TRBV12-4	TRBD1	TRBJ1-2	-	CASSLGQGGYTF	TGTGCCAGCAGTCTGGGACAGGGGGGCTACACCTTC
TRBV7-6	TRBD1	TRBJ2-4	-	CASSLVQGQGNIQYF	TGTGCCAGCAGCTTAGTACAGGGACAGGGAAACATTCAGTACTTC